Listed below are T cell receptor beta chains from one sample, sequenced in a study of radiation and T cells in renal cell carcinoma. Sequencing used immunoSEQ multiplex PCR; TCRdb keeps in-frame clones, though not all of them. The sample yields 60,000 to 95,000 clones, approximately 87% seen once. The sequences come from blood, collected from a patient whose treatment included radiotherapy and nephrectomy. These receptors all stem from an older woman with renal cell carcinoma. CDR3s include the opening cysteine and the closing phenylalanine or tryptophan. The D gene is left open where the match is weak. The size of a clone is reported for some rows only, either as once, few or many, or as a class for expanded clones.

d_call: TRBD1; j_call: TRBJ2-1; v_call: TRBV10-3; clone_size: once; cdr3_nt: TGTGCCATCAGGGGACAGGGAGCAGGGTCGGGCGAGCAGTTCTTC; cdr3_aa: CAIRGQGAGSGEQFF
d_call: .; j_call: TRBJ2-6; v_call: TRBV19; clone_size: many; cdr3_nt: TGTGCCAGCCGCTCTGGGGCCAACGTCCTGACTTTC; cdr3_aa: CASRSGANVLTF
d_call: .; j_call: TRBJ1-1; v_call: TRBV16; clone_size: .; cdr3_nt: TGTGCCAGCAGCCAATCTCGGGGGCAGAACACTGAAGCTTTCTTT; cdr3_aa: CASSQSRGQNTEAFF
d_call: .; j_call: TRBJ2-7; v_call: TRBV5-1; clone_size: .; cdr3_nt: TGCGCCAGCAGCTCGACTTGGGGGAACTACGAGCAGTACTTC; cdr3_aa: CASSSTWGNYEQYF
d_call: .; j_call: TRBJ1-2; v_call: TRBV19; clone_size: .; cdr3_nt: TGTGCCAGTAGCGAGCAACCGACAGTTTCCGATCTCTTCTATGGCTACACCTTC; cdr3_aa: CASSEQPTVSDLFYGYTF
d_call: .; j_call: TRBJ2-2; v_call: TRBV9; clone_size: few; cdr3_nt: TGTGCCAGCAGCGGTAGCACCGGGAGAGGGGACACCGGGGAGCTGTTTTTT; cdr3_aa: CASSGSTGRGDTGELFF
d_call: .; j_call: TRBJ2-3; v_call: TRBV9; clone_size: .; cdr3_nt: TGTGCCAGCAGCGTAGGACAGGTAGCAGCCACAGATACGCAGTATTTT; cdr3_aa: CASSVGQVAATDTQYF
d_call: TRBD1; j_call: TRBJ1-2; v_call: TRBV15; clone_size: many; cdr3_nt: TGTGCCACCAGCAGAGATGGGCAGGGGGCGAACTATGGCTACACCTTC; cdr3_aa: CATSRDGQGANYGYTF
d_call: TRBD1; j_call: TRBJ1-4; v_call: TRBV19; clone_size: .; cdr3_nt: TGTGCCAGTAGAACCGGGACAGGGGGCGGGCGTGAAAAACTGTTTTTT; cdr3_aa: CASRTGTGGGREKLFF
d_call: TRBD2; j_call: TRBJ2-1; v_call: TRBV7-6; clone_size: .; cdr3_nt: TGTGCCAGCAGCGCTAGCGGCGCGAATGAGCAGTTCTTC; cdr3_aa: CASSASGANEQFF
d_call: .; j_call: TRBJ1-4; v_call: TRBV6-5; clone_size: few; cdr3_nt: TGTGCCAGCAGCACGACGGAGGGGGATGAAAAACTGTTTTTT; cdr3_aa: CASSTTEGDEKLFF
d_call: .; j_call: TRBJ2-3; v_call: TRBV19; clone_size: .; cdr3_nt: TGTGCCAGTAGTATCGGAGCGACCCTAAAGGGAGATACGCAGTATTTT; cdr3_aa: CASSIGATLKGDTQYF
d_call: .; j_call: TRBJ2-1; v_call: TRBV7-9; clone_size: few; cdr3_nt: TGTGCCAGCAGCTTAATAGAGGATGAGCAGTTCTTC; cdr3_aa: CASSLIEDEQFF
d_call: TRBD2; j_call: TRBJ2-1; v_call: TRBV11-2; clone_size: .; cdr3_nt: TGTGCCAGCAGCTTTATAGCGGGGAGCTACAATGAGCAGTTCTTC; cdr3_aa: CASSFIAGSYNEQFF
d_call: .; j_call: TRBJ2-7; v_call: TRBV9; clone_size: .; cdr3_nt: TGTGCCAGCAGCCCCCGCGCGGCAGCCCTCGAGCAGTACTTC; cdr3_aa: CASSPRAAALEQYF
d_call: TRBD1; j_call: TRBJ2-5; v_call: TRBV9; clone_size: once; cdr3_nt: TGTGCCAGCAGCGTAGGCGGACAGGTGGAGACCCAGTACTTC; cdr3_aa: CASSVGGQVETQYF
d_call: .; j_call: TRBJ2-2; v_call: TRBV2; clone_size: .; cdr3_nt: TGTGCCAGCAGTTCAACAGCCCTGGGGCTGTTTTTT; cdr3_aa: CASSSTALGLFF
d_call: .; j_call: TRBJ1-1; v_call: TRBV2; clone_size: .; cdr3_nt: TGTGCCAGCAGCGACCAGGACACTGAAGCTTTCTTT; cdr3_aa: CASSDQDTEAFF
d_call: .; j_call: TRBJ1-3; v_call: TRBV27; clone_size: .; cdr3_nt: TGTGCCAGCAGTGCTCACAATGGAAACACCATATATTTT; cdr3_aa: CASSAHNGNTIYF
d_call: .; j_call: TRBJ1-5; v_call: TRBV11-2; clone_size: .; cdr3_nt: TGTGCCAGCAGCTTAGGGGCCGGTCCAGGACAGCCCCAGCATTTT; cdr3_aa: CASSLGAGPGQPQHF
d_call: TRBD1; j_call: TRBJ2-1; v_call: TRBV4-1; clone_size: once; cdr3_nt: TGCGCCAGCAGCCAAGCAGGGGGCCAGGGGATTGAGCAGTTCTTC; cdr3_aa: CASSQAGGQGIEQFF
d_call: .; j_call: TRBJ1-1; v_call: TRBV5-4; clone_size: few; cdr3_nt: TGTGCCAGCAGCTTGGCAGGTAACACTGAAGCTTTCTTT; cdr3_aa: CASSLAGNTEAFF
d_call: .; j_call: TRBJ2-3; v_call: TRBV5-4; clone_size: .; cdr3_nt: TGTGCCAGCAGCTTGGGGGCGGGCGGGACTAGCACAGATACGCAGTATTTT; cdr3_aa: CASSLGAGGTSTDTQYF
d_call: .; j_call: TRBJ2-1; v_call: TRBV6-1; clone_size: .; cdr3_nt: TGTGCCAGCAGGGAGAACGGGAATGAGCAGTTCTTC; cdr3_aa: CASRENGNEQFF
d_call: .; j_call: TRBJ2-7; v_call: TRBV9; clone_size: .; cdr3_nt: TGTGCCAGCAGCGGATCAGACAGCCCTCTTATCTACGAGCAGTACTTC; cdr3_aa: CASSGSDSPLIYEQYF
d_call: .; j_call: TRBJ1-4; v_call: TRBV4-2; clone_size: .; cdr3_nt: TGTGCCAGCAGCCAAGTCGGGACACCCCGGGAAAATGAAAAACTGTTTTTT; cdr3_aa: CASSQVGTPRENEKLFF
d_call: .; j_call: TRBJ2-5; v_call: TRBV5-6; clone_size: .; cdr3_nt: TGTGCCAGCAGATCCAACGGGATGGTGTACCAAGAGACCCAGTACTTC; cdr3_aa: CASRSNGMVYQETQYF
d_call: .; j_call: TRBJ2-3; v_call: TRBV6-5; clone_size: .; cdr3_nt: TGTGCCAGCAGTTACTCCAGGGCGTGGGCAGATACGCAGTATTTT; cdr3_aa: CASSYSRAWADTQYF
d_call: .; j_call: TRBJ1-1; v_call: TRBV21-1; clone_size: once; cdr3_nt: TGTGCCAGCAGCGCCACCGGACAGGGGTCGGGTCCCTTTGAAGCTTTCTTT; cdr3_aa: CASSATGQGSGPFEAFF
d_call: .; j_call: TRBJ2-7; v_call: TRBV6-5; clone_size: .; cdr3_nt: TGTGCCAGCGCCATGGGCAGCAACTACGAGCAGTACTTC; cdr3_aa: CASAMGSNYEQYF
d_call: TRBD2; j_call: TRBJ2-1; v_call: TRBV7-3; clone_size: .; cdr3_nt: TGTGCCAGCAGCTTAAGCGGGGGGAGCTACAATGAGCAGTTCTTC; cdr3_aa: CASSLSGGSYNEQFF
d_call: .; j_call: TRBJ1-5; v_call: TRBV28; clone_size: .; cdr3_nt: TGTGCCAGTGGGGGCCGATCTCGTCAGCCCCAGCATTTT; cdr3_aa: CASGGRSRQPQHF
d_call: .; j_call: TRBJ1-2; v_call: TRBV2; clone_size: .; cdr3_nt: TGTGCCAGCAGGGGATTGGGGTCGGTAGCTAACTATGGCTACACCTTC; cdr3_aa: CASRGLGSVANYGYTF
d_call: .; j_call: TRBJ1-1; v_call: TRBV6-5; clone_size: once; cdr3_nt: TGTGCCAGCAGTTACGCCTTGCCCTCAAACACTGAAGCTTTCTTT; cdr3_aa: CASSYALPSNTEAFF
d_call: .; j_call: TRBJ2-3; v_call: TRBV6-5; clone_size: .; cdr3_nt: TGTGCCAGCAATAAAGGAGGGGCAGGGTATGATACGCAGTATTTT; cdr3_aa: CASNKGGAGYDTQYF
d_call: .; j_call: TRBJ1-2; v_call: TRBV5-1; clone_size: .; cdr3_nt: TGCGCCAGCAGCTTGGACAGGACCTATGGCTACACCTTC; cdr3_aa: CASSLDRTYGYTF
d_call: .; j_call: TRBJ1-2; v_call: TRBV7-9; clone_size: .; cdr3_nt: TGTGCCAGCAGCTATCCAGGGGAAGGTATCTATGGCTACACCTTC; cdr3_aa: CASSYPGEGIYGYTF
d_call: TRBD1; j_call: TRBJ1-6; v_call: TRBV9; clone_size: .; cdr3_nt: TGTGCCAGCAGCGCAGGGGGACAGGGTGTGGGTTCACCCCTCCACTTT; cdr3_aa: CASSAGGQGVGSPLHF
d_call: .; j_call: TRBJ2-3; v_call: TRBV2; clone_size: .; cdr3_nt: TGTGCCAGCATGATAGGAGATACGCAGTATTTT; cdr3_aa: CASMIGDTQYF
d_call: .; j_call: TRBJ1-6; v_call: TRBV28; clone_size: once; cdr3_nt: TGTGCCAGCACACAGGGCCTTCGTTCACCCCTCCACTTT; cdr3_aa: CASTQGLRSPLHF
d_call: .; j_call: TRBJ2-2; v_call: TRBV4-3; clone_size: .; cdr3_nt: TGCGCCAGCAGCCAAGTATCGAACACCGGGGAGCTGTTTTTT; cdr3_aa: CASSQVSNTGELFF
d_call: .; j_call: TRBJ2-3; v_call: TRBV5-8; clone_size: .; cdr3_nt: TGTGCCAGCAGAATTGGCAGCACAGATACGCAGTATTTT; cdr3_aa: CASRIGSTDTQYF
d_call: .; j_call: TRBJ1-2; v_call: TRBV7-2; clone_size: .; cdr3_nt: TGTGCCAGCAGCTTCGCGGCACCGGGGGACTATGGCTACACCTTC; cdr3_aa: CASSFAAPGDYGYTF
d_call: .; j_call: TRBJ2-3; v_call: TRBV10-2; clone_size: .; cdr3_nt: TGCGCCAGCAGTGACCGGAACGGCCTTCGCCCAGATACGCAGTATTTT; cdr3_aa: CASSDRNGLRPDTQYF
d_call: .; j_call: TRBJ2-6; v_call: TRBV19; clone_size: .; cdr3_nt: TGTGCCAGTAGTAGGGACAGGGCCAACGTCCTGACTTTC; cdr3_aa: CASSRDRANVLTF
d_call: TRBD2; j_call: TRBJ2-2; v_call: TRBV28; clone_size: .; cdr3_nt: TGTGCCAGCTACCGTACTAGCGGTAACACCGGGGAGCTGTTTTTT; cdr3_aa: CASYRTSGNTGELFF
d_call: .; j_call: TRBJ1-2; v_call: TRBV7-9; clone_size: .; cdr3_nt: TGTGCCAGCAGCCCCGACATGTGGGGCTACACCTTC; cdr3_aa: CASSPDMWGYTF
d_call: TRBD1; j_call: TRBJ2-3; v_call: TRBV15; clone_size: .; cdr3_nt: TGTGCCACCAGCAGGGAGACAGGGGTTTTTGGCACAGATACGCAGTATTTT; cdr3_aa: CATSRETGVFGTDTQYF
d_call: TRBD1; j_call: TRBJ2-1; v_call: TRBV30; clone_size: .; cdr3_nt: TGTGCCTGGAGACGGACAGGTACCTCCTACAATGAGCAGTTCTTC; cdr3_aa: CAWRRTGTSYNEQFF
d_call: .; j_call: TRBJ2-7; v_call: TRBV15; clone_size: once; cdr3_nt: TGTGCCACCAGCAGCAAGAGTCAGTACGAGCAGTACTTC; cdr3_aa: CATSSKSQYEQYF
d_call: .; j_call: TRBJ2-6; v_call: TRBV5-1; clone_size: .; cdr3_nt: TGCGCCAGCAGCATAGATCCACTGGGCTCTGGGGCCAACGTCCTGACTTTC; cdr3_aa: CASSIDPLGSGANVLTF
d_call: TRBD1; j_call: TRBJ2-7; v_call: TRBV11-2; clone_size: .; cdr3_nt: TGTGCCAGCAGCTTTTCCGGGACAGGGGCTACAGGACGTCTCTACGAGCAGTACTTC; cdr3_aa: CASSFSGTGATGRLYEQYF